This TCR beta chain was found in a study of blood T cell repertoires in COVID-19. Study overall: COVID-19 samples, acute and convalescent, were from the United States, Italy and Spain. T cells, B-cell-depleted T cells, or PBMCs supplied cDNA or gDNA.

A Seattle source enrolled patients during active infection and followed them longitudinally. Original handling: Amplified reference gene primers provided the basis for estimating nucleated cell counts. Sequencing was performed with immunoSEQ multiplex PCR; in TCRdb, only in-frame clones are kept and a portion is missing. V and J calls and clone size are given by that table; D and trimming were obtained from the DNA. The table records around 100,000 clones, roughly 81% of them present only once. Sequenced sample: peripheral blood. The receptor was derived from a man at least 80 years old with COVID-19, enrolled during active disease.

CDR3 amino acids: CAWASGGSYEQYF. The CDR3 nucleotides read TGTGCCTGGGCTAGCGGGGGCTCCTACGAGCAGTACTTC. The chain combines TRBV30 with TRBJ2-7; 10 nucleotides line up with TRBD2. Unmatched junction bases numbered 1, after V lost 5 bases and J lost 0 bases. Per germline, CDR1 GTSNPN and CDR2 SVGIG (reference sequence). There are 13 residues in the CDR3.